The rows below give T cell receptor beta chains drawn from one sample of a study of beta chain features in type 1 diabetes. The repertoire was sequenced with immunoSEQ multiplex PCR; TCRdb's copy has only in-frame clones and lacks some. Of a few hundred thousand clones listed, about 14% are singletons. Sequences were obtained from naive CD4+ T cells from blood. Every receptor here comes from a woman between 18 and 29 years old in good health. Each CDR3 is given with its conserved first and last residue. Fields, in order: CDR3 DNA, CDR3 protein, D gene, J gene, V gene, clone size. A D gene is named only where the DNA matches it firmly. Clone size is shown for a subset of rows, as once, few, many or a class of expanded clone.

CDR3nt: TGTGCCAGCAGTTTATATGCAGGGCGACCCCAGCATTTT
CDR3aa: CASSLYAGRPQHF
d_gene: NA
j_gene: TRBJ1-5
v_gene: TRBV27
abundance: few

CDR3nt: TGTGCCAGCAGCTCGCCTCCGGGACTAGCGGGAAGGAATGAGCAGTTCTTC
CDR3aa: CASSSPPGLAGRNEQFF
d_gene: TRBD2
j_gene: TRBJ2-1
v_gene: TRBV7-7
abundance: NA

CDR3nt: TGTGCCAGCAGCGATCCGGGACAGGGTTACAATGAGCAGTTCTTC
CDR3aa: CASSDPGQGYNEQFF
d_gene: TRBD1
j_gene: TRBJ2-1
v_gene: TRBV7-3
abundance: few

CDR3nt: TGTGCCAGCAGCCCGGGACAGCCTGGGGGCTACACCTTC
CDR3aa: CASSPGQPGGYTF
d_gene: TRBD1
j_gene: TRBJ1-2
v_gene: TRBV5-4
abundance: NA

CDR3nt: TGTGCCAGCAGTTTAGGGACTAGCGGGACCGGCACAGATACGCAGTATTTT
CDR3aa: CASSLGTSGTGTDTQYF
d_gene: TRBD2
j_gene: TRBJ2-3
v_gene: TRBV28
abundance: NA

CDR3nt: TGTGCCAGCAGTGGGGACAGGGGGCTGACTGGAAACACCATATATTTT
CDR3aa: CASSGDRGLTGNTIYF
d_gene: TRBD1
j_gene: TRBJ1-3
v_gene: TRBV4-2
abundance: NA

CDR3nt: TGTGCCAGCGCATCACAGGGGGCTGAGGTCTCAGATACGCAGTATTTT
CDR3aa: CASASQGAEVSDTQYF
d_gene: TRBD1
j_gene: TRBJ2-3
v_gene: TRBV28
abundance: NA

CDR3nt: TGCAGCGTTGACGGCATAGGGGATCAGCCCCAGCATTTT
CDR3aa: CSVDGIGDQPQHF
d_gene: NA
j_gene: TRBJ1-5
v_gene: TRBV29-1
abundance: few

CDR3nt: TGTGCCAGCAGTTCCAGGCAGCGGCGCGAGCAGTACTTC
CDR3aa: CASSSRQRREQYF
d_gene: NA
j_gene: TRBJ2-7
v_gene: TRBV27
abundance: NA

CDR3nt: TGTGCCAGCAGTTCCCTCTATGGCTACACCTTC
CDR3aa: CASSSLYGYTF
d_gene: NA
j_gene: TRBJ1-2
v_gene: TRBV28
abundance: NA

CDR3nt: TGCGCCAGCAGCTTAACGGGACTCTCCTACGAGCAGTACTTC
CDR3aa: CASSLTGLSYEQYF
d_gene: NA
j_gene: TRBJ2-7
v_gene: TRBV5-1
abundance: NA

CDR3nt: TGTGCCAGCGGGAGGGAAGCTTTCTTT
CDR3aa: CASGREAFF
d_gene: NA
j_gene: TRBJ1-1
v_gene: TRBV6-5
abundance: few

CDR3nt: TGTGCCAGCAGCTTATTTGCGGGAGCGAACAATGAGCAGTTCTTC
CDR3aa: CASSLFAGANNEQFF
d_gene: TRBD2
j_gene: TRBJ2-1
v_gene: TRBV7-9
abundance: few

CDR3nt: TGCGCCAGCAGCCGGACAGGGGGCGTTCAAGAGACCCAGTACTTC
CDR3aa: CASSRTGGVQETQYF
d_gene: TRBD1
j_gene: TRBJ2-5
v_gene: TRBV5-1
abundance: NA

CDR3nt: TGTGCCAGCAGCTTAACAGGGAATAGCAATCAGCCCCAGCATTTT
CDR3aa: CASSLTGNSNQPQHF
d_gene: NA
j_gene: TRBJ1-5
v_gene: TRBV7-9
abundance: NA

CDR3nt: TGTGCCAGCAGCTTGCGACTAGCGGGAGCAAACAATGAGCAGTTCTTC
CDR3aa: CASSLRLAGANNEQFF
d_gene: TRBD2
j_gene: TRBJ2-1
v_gene: TRBV7-8
abundance: NA

CDR3nt: TGTGCCAGTCAAGTTCTACCCTTGACAGGGGGCAACAATCAGCCCCAGCATTTT
CDR3aa: CASQVLPLTGGNNQPQHF
d_gene: TRBD1
j_gene: TRBJ1-5
v_gene: TRBV18
abundance: few

CDR3nt: TGTGCCAGCAGTGAATGGAAGGGGGCGAGTGGAAACACCATATATTTT
CDR3aa: CASSEWKGASGNTIYF
d_gene: TRBD1
j_gene: TRBJ1-3
v_gene: TRBV25-1
abundance: NA

CDR3nt: TGTGCCAGCAGCCAGACAGGGGGGAAATCCTACAATGAGCAGTTCTTC
CDR3aa: CASSQTGGKSYNEQFF
d_gene: TRBD1
j_gene: TRBJ2-1
v_gene: TRBV9
abundance: NA

CDR3nt: TGCGCCAGCAGCCTGGGGGACACCACAATAAGGGACTATGGCTACACCTTC
CDR3aa: CASSLGDTTIRDYGYTF
d_gene: NA
j_gene: TRBJ1-2
v_gene: TRBV5-1
abundance: few

CDR3nt: TGCGCCAGCAGCCTCTTGGGAGGGTTGGAAGGCTACACCTTC
CDR3aa: CASSLLGGLEGYTF
d_gene: NA
j_gene: TRBJ1-2
v_gene: TRBV4-3
abundance: NA

CDR3nt: TGTGCCAGCAACCCGGACAGGGTGAACACTGAAGCTTTCTTT
CDR3aa: CASNPDRVNTEAFF
d_gene: TRBD1
j_gene: TRBJ1-1
v_gene: TRBV6-6
abundance: NA

CDR3nt: TGTGCCAGCAGCCCACCTGGCTCGGGTTCCAACTATGGCTACACCTTC
CDR3aa: CASSPPGSGSNYGYTF
d_gene: NA
j_gene: TRBJ1-2
v_gene: TRBV7-2
abundance: few

CDR3nt: TGTGCCTGGAGTGTAGAGGTGACTAGCGTCCACGAGCAGTACTTC
CDR3aa: CAWSVEVTSVHEQYF
d_gene: TRBD2
j_gene: TRBJ2-7
v_gene: TRBV30
abundance: NA

CDR3nt: TGTGCCAGCAGTGAGGGGGACTTCACTAACTATGGCTACACCTTC
CDR3aa: CASSEGDFTNYGYTF
d_gene: NA
j_gene: TRBJ1-2
v_gene: TRBV25-1
abundance: NA

CDR3nt: TGCGCCAGCAGCTCGACTAGCGGGTTTTACAATGAGCAGTTCTTC
CDR3aa: CASSSTSGFYNEQFF
d_gene: TRBD2
j_gene: TRBJ2-1
v_gene: TRBV5-1
abundance: few

CDR3nt: TGTGCCAGCAGCTTGAAGGGGGGGACAGGTTACGAGCAGTACTTC
CDR3aa: CASSLKGGTGYEQYF
d_gene: NA
j_gene: TRBJ2-7
v_gene: TRBV5-5
abundance: NA

CDR3nt: TGTGCCAGCAGCGAATCCGGTCAAGAGACCCAGTACTTC
CDR3aa: CASSESGQETQYF
d_gene: NA
j_gene: TRBJ2-5
v_gene: TRBV9
abundance: few

CDR3nt: TGTGCCAGCCAAAAGGCAGGACTCGCCTACAATGAGCAGTTCTTC
CDR3aa: CASQKAGLAYNEQFF
d_gene: NA
j_gene: TRBJ2-1
v_gene: TRBV7-9
abundance: NA

CDR3nt: TGCGCCAGCAGCCAAGCAGAGCTAGCGGGACATACCGGGGAGCTGTTTTTT
CDR3aa: CASSQAELAGHTGELFF
d_gene: TRBD2
j_gene: TRBJ2-2
v_gene: TRBV4-1
abundance: few

CDR3nt: TGTGCCAGCAGTACTTATGTATCAGGCAATGAGCAGTTCTTC
CDR3aa: CASSTYVSGNEQFF
d_gene: NA
j_gene: TRBJ2-1
v_gene: TRBV28
abundance: few

CDR3nt: TGTGCCAGCAGCCAAGAAGAAGCGGGATCTCTTGAGCAGTTCTTC
CDR3aa: CASSQEEAGSLEQFF
d_gene: TRBD2
j_gene: TRBJ2-1
v_gene: TRBV4-2
abundance: few

CDR3nt: TGCGCCAGCAGCTTCATAGGACAGTCCTACGAGCAGTACTTC
CDR3aa: CASSFIGQSYEQYF
d_gene: NA
j_gene: TRBJ2-7
v_gene: TRBV5-1
abundance: NA

CDR3nt: TGCAGCGTCGGAGGACGGGCGGGCTATGGCTACACCTTC
CDR3aa: CSVGGRAGYGYTF
d_gene: NA
j_gene: TRBJ1-2
v_gene: TRBV29-1
abundance: NA

CDR3nt: TGTGCCAGCAGCGAGGTGACTCCGACGGATGAGCAGTTCTTC
CDR3aa: CASSEVTPTDEQFF
d_gene: NA
j_gene: TRBJ2-1
v_gene: TRBV7-2
abundance: NA

CDR3nt: TGTGCCAGCAGTTACACAGGCGTTACGTCCTACGAGCAGTACTTC
CDR3aa: CASSYTGVTSYEQYF
d_gene: NA
j_gene: TRBJ2-7
v_gene: TRBV6-5
abundance: few

CDR3nt: TGTGCCAGCAGCTTAGCACAGGGTGGGGAGACCCAGTACTTC
CDR3aa: CASSLAQGGETQYF
d_gene: NA
j_gene: TRBJ2-5
v_gene: TRBV7-9
abundance: few

CDR3nt: TGTGCCAGCAGCCTATCCGGGACAGGGGATGAGCAGTTCTTC
CDR3aa: CASSLSGTGDEQFF
d_gene: TRBD1
j_gene: TRBJ2-1
v_gene: TRBV5-4
abundance: NA

CDR3nt: TGTGCCAGCAGCTCGAAGACAGGGAGCAATCAGCCCCAGCATTTT
CDR3aa: CASSSKTGSNQPQHF
d_gene: TRBD1
j_gene: TRBJ1-5
v_gene: TRBV7-2
abundance: few

CDR3nt: TGTGCCAGCAGACGACAGGGGAGATACGAGCAGTACTTC
CDR3aa: CASRRQGRYEQYF
d_gene: TRBD1
j_gene: TRBJ2-7
v_gene: TRBV6-5
abundance: NA

CDR3nt: TGCAGTGCTTACCGGTCCTACGAGCAGTACTTC
CDR3aa: CSAYRSYEQYF
d_gene: NA
j_gene: TRBJ2-7
v_gene: TRBV20-1
abundance: NA

CDR3nt: TGTGCCAGCAGCTGGACAGGGAGGGCTGAAAAACTGTTTTTT
CDR3aa: CASSWTGRAEKLFF
d_gene: TRBD1
j_gene: TRBJ1-4
v_gene: TRBV7-2
abundance: few

CDR3nt: TGTGCCTGGAGCGAAAAGGGACAGCTCCAAGAGACCCAGTACTTC
CDR3aa: CAWSEKGQLQETQYF
d_gene: TRBD1
j_gene: TRBJ2-5
v_gene: TRBV30
abundance: few

CDR3nt: TGTGCCAGCAGCTTGGCCTTCTACGAGCAGTACTTC
CDR3aa: CASSLAFYEQYF
d_gene: NA
j_gene: TRBJ2-7
v_gene: TRBV5-6
abundance: few

CDR3nt: TGTGCCTGGATGCCTTTGGGGGGGCCGCGGGGGACTGAAGCTTTCTTT
CDR3aa: CAWMPLGGPRGTEAFF
d_gene: NA
j_gene: TRBJ1-1
v_gene: TRBV30
abundance: few

CDR3nt: TGTGCCAGCAGCTTAGGAGCACTAGCGGGACCGAACAATGAGCAGTTCTTC
CDR3aa: CASSLGALAGPNNEQFF
d_gene: TRBD2
j_gene: TRBJ2-1
v_gene: TRBV7-3
abundance: few

CDR3nt: TGCGCCAGCAGCTCCGGACAGGGGGCGCGGAACACTGAAGCTTTCTTT
CDR3aa: CASSSGQGARNTEAFF
d_gene: TRBD1
j_gene: TRBJ1-1
v_gene: TRBV5-1
abundance: NA

CDR3nt: TGTGCCAGCAGCCCCGGGAAGACCCAGTACTTC
CDR3aa: CASSPGKTQYF
d_gene: NA
j_gene: TRBJ2-5
v_gene: TRBV7-2
abundance: few

CDR3nt: TGTGCCAGCAGCTTAATCAACTCCTACGAGCAGTACTTC
CDR3aa: CASSLINSYEQYF
d_gene: NA
j_gene: TRBJ2-7
v_gene: TRBV7-2
abundance: few

CDR3nt: TGTGCCAGCAGCGCGGGACAGGGGATTAGACAGCCCCAGCATTTT
CDR3aa: CASSAGQGIRQPQHF
d_gene: TRBD1
j_gene: TRBJ1-5
v_gene: TRBV9
abundance: NA

CDR3nt: TGCAGCGTTAATCGCGGGTCCTACAATGAGCAGTTCTTC
CDR3aa: CSVNRGSYNEQFF
d_gene: NA
j_gene: TRBJ2-1
v_gene: TRBV29-1
abundance: few

CDR3nt: TGTGCCAGCAGTGATACTGCTAGTGCTAACAATGAGCAGTTCTTC
CDR3aa: CASSDTASANNEQFF
d_gene: NA
j_gene: TRBJ2-1
v_gene: TRBV25-1
abundance: few

CDR3nt: TGCGCCAGCAGCCAAGAAACAGGGCCCCGCCAGCATTTT
CDR3aa: CASSQETGPRQHF
d_gene: NA
j_gene: TRBJ1-5
v_gene: TRBV4-1
abundance: few

CDR3nt: TGTGCCAGCAGCGTGGATTACCCAGGGACCCAGTACTTC
CDR3aa: CASSVDYPGTQYF
d_gene: NA
j_gene: TRBJ2-5
v_gene: TRBV6-1
abundance: few

CDR3nt: TGTGCCAGCAGCTTGCTGACTTTAGATCGGTTTAACACTGAAGCTTTCTTT
CDR3aa: CASSLLTLDRFNTEAFF
d_gene: NA
j_gene: TRBJ1-1
v_gene: TRBV5-4
abundance: few

CDR3nt: TGCGCCAGCAGCTTTACAGGGGGCGCCCCCTACGAGCAGTACTTC
CDR3aa: CASSFTGGAPYEQYF
d_gene: TRBD1
j_gene: TRBJ2-7
v_gene: TRBV5-1
abundance: NA

CDR3nt: TGTGCCAGCAAGGCGAACAGGGGGGGCCAAGAGACCCAGTACTTC
CDR3aa: CASKANRGGQETQYF
d_gene: NA
j_gene: TRBJ2-5
v_gene: TRBV6-1
abundance: NA

CDR3nt: TGTGCCAGCAGTCCCCAGACAGGACACTACTACGAGCAGTACTTC
CDR3aa: CASSPQTGHYYEQYF
d_gene: NA
j_gene: TRBJ2-7
v_gene: TRBV28
abundance: few

CDR3nt: TGCGCCAGCACTCAGCGGGAGGGCTACGAGCAGTACTTC
CDR3aa: CASTQREGYEQYF
d_gene: TRBD2
j_gene: TRBJ2-7
v_gene: TRBV5-1
abundance: few